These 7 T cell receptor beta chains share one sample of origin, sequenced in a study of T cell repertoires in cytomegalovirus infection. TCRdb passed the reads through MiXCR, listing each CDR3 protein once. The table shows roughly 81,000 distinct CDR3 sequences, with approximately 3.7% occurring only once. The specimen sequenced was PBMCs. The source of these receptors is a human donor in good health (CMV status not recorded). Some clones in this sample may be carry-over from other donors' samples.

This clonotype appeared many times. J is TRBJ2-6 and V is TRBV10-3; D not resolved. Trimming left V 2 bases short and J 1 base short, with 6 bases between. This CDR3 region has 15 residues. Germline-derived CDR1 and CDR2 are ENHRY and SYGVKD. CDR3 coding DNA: TGTGCCATCAGTGAGCTCCCATCTGGGGCCAACGTCCTGACTTTC. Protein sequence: CAISELPSGANVLTF.

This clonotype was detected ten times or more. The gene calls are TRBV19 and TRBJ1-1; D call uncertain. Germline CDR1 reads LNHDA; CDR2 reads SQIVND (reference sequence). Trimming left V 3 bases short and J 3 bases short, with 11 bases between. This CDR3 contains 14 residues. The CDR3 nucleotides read TGTGCCAGTAGTATTAGATCAGAGGACACTGAAGCTTTCTTT. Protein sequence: CASSIRSEDTEAFF.

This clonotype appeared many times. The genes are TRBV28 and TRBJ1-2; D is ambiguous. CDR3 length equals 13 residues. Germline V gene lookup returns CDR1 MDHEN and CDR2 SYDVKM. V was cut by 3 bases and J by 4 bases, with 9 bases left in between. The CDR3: CASSFLGSYGYTF. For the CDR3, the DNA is TGTGCCAGCAGTTTTTTGGGTTCCTATGGCTACACCTTC.

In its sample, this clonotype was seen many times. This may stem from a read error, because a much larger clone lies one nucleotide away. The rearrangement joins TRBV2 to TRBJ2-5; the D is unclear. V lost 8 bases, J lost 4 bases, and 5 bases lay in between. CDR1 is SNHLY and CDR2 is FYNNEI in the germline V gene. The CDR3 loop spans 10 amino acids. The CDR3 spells CASWGETQYF. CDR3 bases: TGTGCCAGCTGGGGAGAGACCCAGTACTTC.

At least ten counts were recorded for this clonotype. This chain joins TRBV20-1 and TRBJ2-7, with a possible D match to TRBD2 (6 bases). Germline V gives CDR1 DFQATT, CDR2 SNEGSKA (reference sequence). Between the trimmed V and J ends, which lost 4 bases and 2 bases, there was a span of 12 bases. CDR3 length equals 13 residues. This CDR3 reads CSATPSVPYEQYF. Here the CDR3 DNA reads TGCAGTGCTACACCTAGCGTCCCCTACGAGCAGTACTTC.

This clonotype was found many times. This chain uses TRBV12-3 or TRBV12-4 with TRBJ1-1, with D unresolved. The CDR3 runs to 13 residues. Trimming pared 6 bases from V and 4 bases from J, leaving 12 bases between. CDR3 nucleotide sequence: TGTGCCAGCAGCCCCTGGTTGGGCACTGAAGCTTTCTTT. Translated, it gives CASSPWLGTEAFF.

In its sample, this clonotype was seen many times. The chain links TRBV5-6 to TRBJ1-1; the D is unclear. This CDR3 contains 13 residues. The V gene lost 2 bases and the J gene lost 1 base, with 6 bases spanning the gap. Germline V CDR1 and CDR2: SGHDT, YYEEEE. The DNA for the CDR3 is TGTGCCAGCAGCTTCACGGGGAACACTGAAGCTTTCTTT. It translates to CASSFTGNTEAFF.